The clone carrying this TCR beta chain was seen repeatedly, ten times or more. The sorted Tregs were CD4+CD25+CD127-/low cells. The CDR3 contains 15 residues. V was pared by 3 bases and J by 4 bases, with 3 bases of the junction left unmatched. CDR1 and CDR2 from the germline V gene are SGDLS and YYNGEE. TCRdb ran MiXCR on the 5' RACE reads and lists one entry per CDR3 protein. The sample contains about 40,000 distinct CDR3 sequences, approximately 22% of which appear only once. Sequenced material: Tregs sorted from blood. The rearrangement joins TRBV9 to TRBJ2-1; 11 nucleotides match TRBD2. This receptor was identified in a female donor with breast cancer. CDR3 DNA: TGTGCCAGCAGCGGGGCTAGCGGGAGGTACAATGAGCAGTTCTTC. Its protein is CASSGASGRYNEQFF. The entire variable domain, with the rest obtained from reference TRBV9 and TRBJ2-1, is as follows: DSGVTQTPKHLITATGQRVTLRCSPRSGDLSVYWYQQSLDQGLQFLIQYYNGEERAKGNILERFSAQQFPDLHSELNLSSLELGDSALYFCASSGASGRYNEQFFGPGTRLTVL.